These 21 T cell receptor beta chains originate from one sample sequenced in a study of cytomegalovirus exposure and HLA in healthy donors. Amplification used 60 Vbeta primers and 13 Jbeta primers. Method: immunoSEQ multiplex PCR; TCRdb's copy keeps in-frame clones and lacks some. Of 120,000 to 150,000 clones listed, almost 80% are singletons. Material for sequencing was PBMCs. Every receptor here comes from a young woman in good health and CMV-seronegative.

J is TRBJ2-5 and V is TRBV5-1; TRBD2 agrees at 7 bases. The CDR3 contains 15 residues. The V gene end was trimmed by 4 bases and the J gene end by 9 bases; junction bases not matched to a gene: 15. CDR1 is SGHRS, CDR2 YFSETQ, per germline. CDR3 amino acids: CASSPQASGVMAQYF. The CDR3 DNA sequence: TGCGCCAGCAGCCCTCAGGCGAGCGGGGTCATGGCCCAGTACTTC.

The V call is TRBV9, the J call TRBJ2-3; 8 positions agree with TRBD2. Germline lookup yields CDR1 SGDLS and CDR2 YYNGEE. V shed 3 bases and J 6 bases; nucleotides not matched to a gene: 6. This CDR3 has 14 residues. The CDR3 protein is CASSDGTRGDTQYF. CDR3 bases: TGTGCCAGCAGCGATGGGACTAGAGGGGATACGCAGTATTTT.

This sequence joins TRBV6-4 and TRBJ2-1; D possibly corresponds to TRBD1 (5 bases). Germline CDR1 MRHNA, CDR2 SNTAGT. The CDR3 has 15 residues. V shed 2 bases and J shed 2 bases, with 10 bases lying between them. CDR3 nucleotide sequence: TGTGCCAGCAGTGACAGGGGCCTTACCTACAATGAGCAGTTCTTC. Its translation: CASSDRGLTYNEQFF.

This clone was counted once. The rearrangement joins TRBV6-5 to TRBJ1-2, with a weak D call TRBD1 (6 bases). The CDR3 spans 13 residues. V was pared by 5 bases and J by 5 bases, with 12 bases between. The germline gives CDR1 MNHEY, CDR2 SVGAGI. In nucleotides, the CDR3 is TGTGCCAGCAGTAGAGGGGGATCATATGGCTACACCTTC. This encodes CASSRGGSYGYTF.

A remark on this clone: Different DNA sequences within this sample yield the same CDR3. The chain has TRBV6-4 and TRBJ2-3; 8 bases are shared with TRBD1. The CDR3 is 15 amino acids. The V gene end was trimmed by 2 bases and the J gene end by 1 base; junction bases not matched to a gene: 2. CDR1 MRHNA and CDR2 SNTAGT come from the germline V gene. The CDR3 DNA is TGTGCCAGCAGTGACGGGACAGGCGGCACAGATACGCAGTATTTT. Translated: CASSDGTGGTDTQYF.

V gene TRBV19 combines with J gene TRBJ1-5; D unresolved. The CDR3 spans 16 residues. Germline lookup yields CDR1 LNHDA and CDR2 SQIVND (reference sequence). V was shortened by 1 base and J by 2 bases, with 12 bases between the two germline ends. CDR3 amino acids: CASSIVGRLGNQPQHF. The CDR3 nucleotides read TGTGCCAGTAGTATAGTGGGCAGGTTAGGCAATCAGCCCCAGCATTTT.

This chain joins TRBV12-5 and TRBJ2-1, with a tentative D call TRBD2 (5 bases). This CDR3 contains 15 residues. Germline CDR1 reads LGHNT; CDR2 reads FRNRAP. V gave up 5 bases and J gave up 6 bases, with 17 bases separating them. The CDR3 nucleotides are TGTGCTAGTGGTCTCGGGATCCGTGGTGGCAATGAGCAGTTCTTC. Amino acid sequence: CASGLGIRGGNEQFF.

This chain links TRBV7-3 with TRBJ2-7, with D possibly matching TRBD1 (5 bases). V lost 0 bases to trimming and J lost 4 bases, with 19 bases between them. This CDR3 region has 17 residues. Per the germline V gene, CDR1 is SGHTA and CDR2 is FQGTGA. The CDR3 is CASSLTRTSGKSYEQYF. In DNA form, the CDR3 reads TGTGCCAGCAGCTTAACCAGGACGTCAGGGAAGAGTTACGAGCAGTACTTC.

This rearrangement joins TRBV27 to TRBJ2-1; D possibly corresponds to TRBD2 (6 bases). This CDR3 comprises 14 residues. Germline V gene data show CDR1 as MNHEY and CDR2 as SMNVEV (reference sequence). V was cut by 4 bases and J by 7 bases, with 14 bases left in between. The CDR3 is CASSSLALRNEQFF. The CDR3 DNA is TGTGCCAGCAGTTCCCTAGCGCTTAGGAATGAGCAGTTCTTC.

The chain joins TRBV6-1 to TRBJ2-7; 8 nucleotides agree with TRBD1. This CDR3 has 12 amino acids. The ends lost 10 bases at V and 4 bases at J; junction bases unmatched: 6. Germline V CDR1 and CDR2: MNHNS, SASEGT. For the CDR3, the DNA is TGTGCCAACGGACAGGGTCAATACGAGCAGTACTTC. Its protein is CANGQGQYEQYF.

The rearrangement links TRBV5-1 to TRBJ2-6; 10 bases are a match to TRBD1. There are 20 residues in the CDR3. Trimming took 1 base from V and 1 from J; bases not matched to a gene: 11. In germline, CDR1 is SGHRS, CDR2 YFSETQ. Here the CDR3 reads CASSLSSRRTGGSGANVLTF. The CDR3 coding sequence is TGCGCCAGCAGCTTGAGTTCTAGGCGGACAGGGGGATCTGGGGCCAACGTCCTGACTTTC.

About this clone: The same CDR3 arises from other DNA sequences in this sample as well. The chain has TRBV27 and TRBJ1-1; 7 bases align to TRBD1. The CDR3 runs 13 residues. CDR1 MNHEY and CDR2 SMNVEV come from the germline V gene (reference sequence). The ends lost 8 bases at V and 4 bases at J; junction bases unmatched: 7. Written as DNA, the CDR3 is TGTGCCAGCCGTCGGACAGGTTCCACTGAAGCTTTCTTT. Its translation: CASRRTGSTEAFF.

The chain links TRBV20-1 to TRBJ2-3; possible D gene TRBD1, 5 bases. The CDR3 spans 10 residues. Trimming shortened V by 5 bases and J by 5 bases, and 5 bases separated the two germline ends. Germline assignment: CDR1 DFQATT and CDR2 SNEGSKA (reference sequence). The CDR3: CSAQGDTQYF. For the CDR3, the DNA is TGCAGTGCTCAGGGAGATACGCAGTATTTT.

The chain employs TRBV29-1 and TRBJ1-2; D is unresolved. Germline CDR1 SQVTM, CDR2 ANQGSEA. The V end was cut by 8 bases, the J end by 2 bases, with 15 bases between. The CDR3 sequence is 13 residues long. The CDR3 region has the DNA TGCAGCTCGTTGGGAGGCGGAAACTATGGCTACACCTTC. This translates into CSSLGGGNYGYTF.

The chain combines TRBV2 with TRBJ2-6; D is perhaps TRBD1 (5 bases). V was clipped by 4 bases and J by 0 bases, with 13 bases between them. The V gene's germline CDR1 is SNHLY and CDR2 FYNNEI. The CDR3 has 17 amino acids. CDR3 sequence (DNA): TGTGCCAGCAGTGTCCCAGGGATGAGCTCTGGGGCCAACGTCCTGACTTTC. Encoded protein: CASSVPGMSSGANVLTF.

This clone appeared once. V and J are TRBV7-6 and TRBJ2-1; a possible D gene is TRBD1 (6 bases). The V and J ends lost 5 bases and 6 bases respectively, with 17 bases between them. Germline V CDR1 and CDR2: SGHVS, FNYEAQ. The CDR3 is 15 amino acids. The CDR3 protein is CASSPGRQATNEQFF. The CDR3 DNA reads as TGTGCCAGCAGCCCAGGCCGACAGGCAACCAATGAGCAGTTCTTC.

This clone has just one count. The chain couples TRBV6-6 to TRBJ1-1, with TRBD1 matching over 9 bases. CDR1 is MNHNY, CDR2 SVGAGI, per germline (reference sequence). There are 12 residues in the CDR3. Germline trimming cut 5 bases from V and 8 bases from J; bases unmatched to any gene: 3. The CDR3: CASSITGGEAFF. The CDR3 DNA reads as TGTGCCAGCAGTATCACAGGGGGCGAAGCTTTCTTT.

The chain recombines TRBV9 with TRBJ2-5; no reliable D call. V was clipped by 0 bases and J by 2 bases, with 8 bases between them. This CDR3 has 14 residues. The germline V gene encodes CDR1 SGDLS and CDR2 YYNGEE. The CDR3 spells CASSVGSYQETQYF. The DNA of the CDR3 is TGTGCCAGCAGCGTAGGGAGCTATCAAGAGACCCAGTACTTC.

The table lists this clone with a few counts. The genes are TRBV11-3 and TRBJ2-1; D possibly corresponds to TRBD2 (5 bases). Germline-derived CDR1 and CDR2 are SGHNT and YENEEA. This CDR3 spans 14 amino acids. The V and J ends lost 2 bases and 8 bases respectively, with 13 bases between them. Written as DNA, the CDR3 is TGTGCCAGCAGCTTATACGGCGCGGGCGATGAGCAGTTCTTC. Its protein is CASSLYGAGDEQFF.

The rearrangement joins TRBV5-4 to TRBJ1-2; D perhaps matches TRBD1 (5 bases). The CDR3 consists of 13 residues. Germline V gene data show CDR1 as SGHNT and CDR2 as YYREEE (reference sequence). V dropped 0 bases and J dropped 6 bases, with 9 bases sitting between them. CDR3 DNA sequence: TGTGCCAGCAGCTTGGCAGGGTACAATGGCTACACCTTC. It encodes CASSLAGYNGYTF.

The chain combines TRBV2 with TRBJ2-2, with D unclear. Germline V gene lookup returns CDR1 SNHLY and CDR2 FYNNEI. The CDR3 is 15 residues long. V shed 8 bases and J shed 0 bases, with 13 bases lying between them. The CDR3 loop is CASQSVDTNTGELFF. In nucleotides, the CDR3 is TGTGCCAGCCAGAGCGTAGATACGAACACCGGGGAGCTGTTTTTT.